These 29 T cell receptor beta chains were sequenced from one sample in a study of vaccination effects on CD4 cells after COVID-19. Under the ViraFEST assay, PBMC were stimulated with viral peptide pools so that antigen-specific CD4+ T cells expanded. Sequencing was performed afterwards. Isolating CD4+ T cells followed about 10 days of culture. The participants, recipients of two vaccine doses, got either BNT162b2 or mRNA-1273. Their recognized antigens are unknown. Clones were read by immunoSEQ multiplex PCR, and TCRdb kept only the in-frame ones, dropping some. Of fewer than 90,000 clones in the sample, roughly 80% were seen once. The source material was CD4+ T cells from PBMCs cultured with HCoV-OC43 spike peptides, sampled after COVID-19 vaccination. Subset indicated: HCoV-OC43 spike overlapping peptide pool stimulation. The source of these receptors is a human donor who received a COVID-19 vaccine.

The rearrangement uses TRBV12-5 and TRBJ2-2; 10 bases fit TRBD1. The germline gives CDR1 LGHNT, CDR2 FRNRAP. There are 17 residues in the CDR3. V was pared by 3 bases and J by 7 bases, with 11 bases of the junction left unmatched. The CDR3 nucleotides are TGTGCTAGTGGTTTAACCATGGGACAGGGGCTTCACGGGGAGCTGTTTTTT. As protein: CASGLTMGQGLHGELFF.

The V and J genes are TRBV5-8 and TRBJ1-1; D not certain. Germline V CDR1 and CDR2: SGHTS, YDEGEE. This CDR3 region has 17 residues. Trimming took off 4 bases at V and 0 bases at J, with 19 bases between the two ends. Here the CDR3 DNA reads TGTGCCAGCAGCCCACCCCCTCCGCAAGTCATGAACACTGAAGCTTTCTTT. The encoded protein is CASSPPPPQVMNTEAFF.

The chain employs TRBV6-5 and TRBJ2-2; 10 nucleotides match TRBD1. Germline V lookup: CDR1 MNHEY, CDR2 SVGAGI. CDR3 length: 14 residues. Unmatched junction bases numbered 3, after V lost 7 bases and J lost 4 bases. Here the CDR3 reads CASTRTGGTGELFF. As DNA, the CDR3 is TGTGCCAGCACCCGGACAGGGGGCACCGGGGAGCTGTTTTTT.

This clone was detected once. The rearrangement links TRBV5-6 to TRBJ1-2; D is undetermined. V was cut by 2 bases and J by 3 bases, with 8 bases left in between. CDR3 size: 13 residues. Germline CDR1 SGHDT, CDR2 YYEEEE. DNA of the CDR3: TGTGCCAGCAGCTTCTCGGGAGACTATGGCTACACCTTC. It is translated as CASSFSGDYGYTF. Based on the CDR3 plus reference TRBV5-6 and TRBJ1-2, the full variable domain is DAGVTQSPTHLIKTRGQQVTLRCSPKSGHDTVSWYQQALGQGPQFIFQYYEEEERQRGNFPDRFSGHQFPNYSSELNVNALLLGDSALYLCASSFSGDYGYTFGSGTRLTVV.

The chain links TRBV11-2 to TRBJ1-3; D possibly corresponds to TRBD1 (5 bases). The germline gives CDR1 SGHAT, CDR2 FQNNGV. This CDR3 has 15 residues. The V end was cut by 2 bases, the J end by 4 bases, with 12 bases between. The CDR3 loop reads CASSLTDRAGNTIYF. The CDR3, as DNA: TGTGCCAGCAGCTTAACCGACAGAGCAGGAAACACCATATATTTT.

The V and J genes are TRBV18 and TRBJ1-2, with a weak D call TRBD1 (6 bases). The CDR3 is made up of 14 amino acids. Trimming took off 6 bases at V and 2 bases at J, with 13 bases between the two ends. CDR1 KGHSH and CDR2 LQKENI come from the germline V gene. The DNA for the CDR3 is TGTGCCAGCTCCCCAGGGGCGCGAAACTATGGCTACACCTTC. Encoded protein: CASSPGARNYGYTF. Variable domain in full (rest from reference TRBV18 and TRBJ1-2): NAGVMQNPRHLVRRRGQEARLRCSPMKGHSHVYWYRQLPEEGLKFMVYLQKENIIDESGMPKERFSAEFPKEGPSILRIQQVVRGDSAAYFCASSPGARNYGYTFGSGTRLTVV.

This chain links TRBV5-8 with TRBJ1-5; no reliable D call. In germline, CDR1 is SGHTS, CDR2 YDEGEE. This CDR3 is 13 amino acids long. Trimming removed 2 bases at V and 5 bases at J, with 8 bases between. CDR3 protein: CASSLMADQPQHF. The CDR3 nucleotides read TGTGCCAGCAGCTTAATGGCGGATCAGCCCCAGCATTTT.

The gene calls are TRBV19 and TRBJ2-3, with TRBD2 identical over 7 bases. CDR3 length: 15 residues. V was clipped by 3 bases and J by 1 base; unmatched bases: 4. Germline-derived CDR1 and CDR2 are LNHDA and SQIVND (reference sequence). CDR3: CASSIRLAGTDTQYF. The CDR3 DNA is TGTGCCAGTAGTATCCGACTAGCAGGCACAGATACGCAGTATTTT.

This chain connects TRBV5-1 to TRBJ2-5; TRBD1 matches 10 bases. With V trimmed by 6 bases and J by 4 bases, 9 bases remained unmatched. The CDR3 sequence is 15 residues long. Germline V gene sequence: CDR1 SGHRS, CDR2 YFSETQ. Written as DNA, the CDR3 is TGCGCCAGCATACCTTCGGGACAGGGGACAGAGACCCAGTACTTC. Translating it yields CASIPSGQGTETQYF.

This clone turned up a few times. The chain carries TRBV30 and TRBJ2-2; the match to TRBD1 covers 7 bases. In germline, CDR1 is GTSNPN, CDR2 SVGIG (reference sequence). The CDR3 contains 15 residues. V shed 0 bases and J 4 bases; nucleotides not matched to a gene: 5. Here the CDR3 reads CAWSVGGQITGELFF. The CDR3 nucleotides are TGTGCCTGGAGTGTAGGGGGCCAGATCACCGGGGAGCTGTTTTTT.

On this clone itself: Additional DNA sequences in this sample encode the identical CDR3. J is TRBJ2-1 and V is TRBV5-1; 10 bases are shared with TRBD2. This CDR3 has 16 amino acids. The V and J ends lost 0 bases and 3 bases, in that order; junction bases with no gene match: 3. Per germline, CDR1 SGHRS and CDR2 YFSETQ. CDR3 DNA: TGCGCCAGCAGCTTGGACGGGACTAGCGTCTACAATGAGCAGTTCTTC. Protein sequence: CASSLDGTSVYNEQFF.

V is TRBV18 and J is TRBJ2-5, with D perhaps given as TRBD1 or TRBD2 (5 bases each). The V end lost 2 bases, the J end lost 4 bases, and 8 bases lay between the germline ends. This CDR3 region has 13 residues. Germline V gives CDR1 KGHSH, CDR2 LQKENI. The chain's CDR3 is CASSPVGGETQYF. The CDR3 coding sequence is TGTGCCAGCTCACCAGTTGGGGGAGAGACCCAGTACTTC.

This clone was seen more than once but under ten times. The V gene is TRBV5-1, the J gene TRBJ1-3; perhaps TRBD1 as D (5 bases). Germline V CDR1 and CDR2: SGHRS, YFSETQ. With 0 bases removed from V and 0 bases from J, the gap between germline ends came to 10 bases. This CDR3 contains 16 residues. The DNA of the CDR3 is TGCGCCAGCAGCTTGGTTCCGGGGCTCTCTGGAAACACCATATATTTT. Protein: CASSLVPGLSGNTIYF. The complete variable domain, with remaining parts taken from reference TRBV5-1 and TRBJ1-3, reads KAGVTQTPRYLIKTRGQQVTLSCSPISGHRSVSWYQQTPGQGLQFLFEYFSETQRNKGNFPGRFSGRQFSNSRSEMNVSTLELGDSALYLCASSLVPGLSGNTIYFGEGSWLTVV.

The CDR3 spells CASRGGGVSGANVLTF. The DNA for the CDR3 is TGTGCCAGCCGAGGAGGGGGAGTCTCTGGGGCCAACGTCCTGACTTTC. The rearrangement uses TRBV18 and TRBJ2-6; D may correspond to TRBD1 or TRBD2 (6 bases each). Germline V gene sequence: CDR1 KGHSH, CDR2 LQKENI. V lost 8 bases to trimming and J lost 0 bases, with 14 bases between them. The CDR3 has 16 amino acids.

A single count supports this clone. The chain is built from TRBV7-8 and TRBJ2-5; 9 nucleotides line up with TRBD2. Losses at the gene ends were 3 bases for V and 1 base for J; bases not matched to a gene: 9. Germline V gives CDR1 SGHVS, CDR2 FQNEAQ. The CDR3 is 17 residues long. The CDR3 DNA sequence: TGTGCCAGCAGCTTCCCCTTCACTAGCGGGCCCCAAGAGACCCAGTACTTC. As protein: CASSFPFTSGPQETQYF.

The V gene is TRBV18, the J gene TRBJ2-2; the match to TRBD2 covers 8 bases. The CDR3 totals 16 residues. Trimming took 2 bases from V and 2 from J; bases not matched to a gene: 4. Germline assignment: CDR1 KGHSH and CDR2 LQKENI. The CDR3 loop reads CASSPFAGGNTGELFF. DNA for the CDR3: TGTGCCAGCTCACCATTCGCGGGGGGAAACACCGGGGAGCTGTTTTTT.

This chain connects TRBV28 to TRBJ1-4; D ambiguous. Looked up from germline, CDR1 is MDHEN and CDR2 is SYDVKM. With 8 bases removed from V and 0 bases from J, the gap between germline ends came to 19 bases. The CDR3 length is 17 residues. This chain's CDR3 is CASERSRHPATNEKLFF. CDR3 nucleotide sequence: TGTGCCAGCGAAAGGTCCCGGCACCCCGCAACTAATGAAAAACTGTTTTTT.

The CDR3, as DNA: TGCGTAACCGGGACAGGGAGTGCCGGGGAGCTGTTTTTT. It encodes CVTGTGSAGELFF. The J gene is TRBJ2-2, the V gene TRBV5-1; 9 bases agree with TRBD1. The length of the CDR3 is 13 residues. CDR1 is SGHRS, CDR2 YFSETQ, per germline.

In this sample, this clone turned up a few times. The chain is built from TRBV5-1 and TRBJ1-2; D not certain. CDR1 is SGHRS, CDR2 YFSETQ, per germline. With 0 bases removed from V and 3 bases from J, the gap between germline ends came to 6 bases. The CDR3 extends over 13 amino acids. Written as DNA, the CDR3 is TGCGCCAGCAGCTTGGACGGCTACTATGGCTACACCTTC. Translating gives CASSLDGYYGYTF.

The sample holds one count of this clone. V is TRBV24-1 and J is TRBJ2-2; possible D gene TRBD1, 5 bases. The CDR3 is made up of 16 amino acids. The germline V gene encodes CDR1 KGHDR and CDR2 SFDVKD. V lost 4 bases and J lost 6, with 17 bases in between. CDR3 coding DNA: TGTGCCACCAGTGAAACCAAGGGTATAGGGGCCGGGGAGCTGTTTTTT. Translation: CATSETKGIGAGELFF.

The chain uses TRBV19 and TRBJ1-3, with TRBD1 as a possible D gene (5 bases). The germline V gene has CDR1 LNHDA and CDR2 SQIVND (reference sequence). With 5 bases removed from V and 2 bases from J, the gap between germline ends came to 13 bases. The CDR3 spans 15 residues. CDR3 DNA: TGTGCCAGTAGTCCGATCGACAGTACTGGAAACACCATATATTTT. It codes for CASSPIDSTGNTIYF.

The CDR3 nucleotides read TGCGCCAGCAGCGTAGGGGACTCAACTAATGAAAAACTGTTTTTT. The encoded protein is CASSVGDSTNEKLFF. The chain uses TRBV5-1 and TRBJ1-4; D might be TRBD1 (5 bases). Germline V gene lookup returns CDR1 SGHRS and CDR2 YFSETQ. The length of the CDR3 is 15 residues. Trimming stripped 4 bases from V and 0 bases from J, with 10 bases between.

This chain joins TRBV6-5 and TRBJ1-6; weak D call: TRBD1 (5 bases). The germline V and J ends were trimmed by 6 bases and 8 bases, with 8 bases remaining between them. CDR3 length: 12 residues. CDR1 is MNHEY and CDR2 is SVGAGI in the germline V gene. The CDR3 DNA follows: TGTGCCAGCAGCACCAGGGATTCACCCCTCCACTTT. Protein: CASSTRDSPLHF.

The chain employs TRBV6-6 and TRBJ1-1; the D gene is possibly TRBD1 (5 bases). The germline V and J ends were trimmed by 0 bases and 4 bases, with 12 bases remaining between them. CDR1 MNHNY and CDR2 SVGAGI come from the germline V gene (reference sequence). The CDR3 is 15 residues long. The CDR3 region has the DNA TGTGCCAGCAGTTACTCGGGCGCGCAGGGCACTGAAGCTTTCTTT. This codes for CASSYSGAQGTEAFF.

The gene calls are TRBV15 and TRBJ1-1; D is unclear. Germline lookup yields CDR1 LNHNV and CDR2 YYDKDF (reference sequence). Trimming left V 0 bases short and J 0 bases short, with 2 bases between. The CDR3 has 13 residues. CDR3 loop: CATSRDLNTEAFF. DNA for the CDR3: TGTGCCACCAGCAGAGATCTGAACACTGAAGCTTTCTTT.

CDR3 coding DNA: TGTGCCAGCAGTTACTTGATTAGCTCGGGAGAGACCCAGTACTTC. Residues: CASSYLISSGETQYF. The V and J genes are TRBV6-2 or TRBV6-3 and TRBJ2-5, with unresolved D. The CDR3 is made up of 15 amino acids. The germline gives CDR1 MNHEY, CDR2 SVGEGT. V was clipped by 1 base and J by 4 bases, with 13 bases between them.

The CDR3 loop reads CASSWLPSGGGPDTQYF. CDR3 bases: TGTGCCAGCAGCTGGCTCCCTAGCGGGGGGGGTCCAGATACGCAGTATTTT. The chain employs TRBV7-2 and TRBJ2-3; 12 bases fit TRBD2. Germline V gives CDR1 SGHTA, CDR2 FQGNSA. The CDR3 sequence is 17 residues long. Losses at the gene ends were 4 bases for V and 4 bases for J; bases not matched to a gene: 9.

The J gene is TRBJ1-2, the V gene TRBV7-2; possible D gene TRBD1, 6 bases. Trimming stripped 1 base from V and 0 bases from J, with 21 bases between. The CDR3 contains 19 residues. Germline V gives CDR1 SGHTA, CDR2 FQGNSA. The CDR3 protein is CASSLVGSRGVRANYGYTF. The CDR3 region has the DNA TGTGCCAGCAGCTTAGTGGGCAGCAGGGGTGTTAGGGCTAACTATGGCTACACCTTC.

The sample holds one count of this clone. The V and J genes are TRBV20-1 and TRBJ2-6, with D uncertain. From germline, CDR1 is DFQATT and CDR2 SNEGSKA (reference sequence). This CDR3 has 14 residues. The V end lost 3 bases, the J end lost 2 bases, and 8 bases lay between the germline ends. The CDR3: CSASSAAGANVLTF. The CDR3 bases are TGCAGTGCTAGTTCGGCAGCTGGGGCCAACGTCCTGACTTTC.